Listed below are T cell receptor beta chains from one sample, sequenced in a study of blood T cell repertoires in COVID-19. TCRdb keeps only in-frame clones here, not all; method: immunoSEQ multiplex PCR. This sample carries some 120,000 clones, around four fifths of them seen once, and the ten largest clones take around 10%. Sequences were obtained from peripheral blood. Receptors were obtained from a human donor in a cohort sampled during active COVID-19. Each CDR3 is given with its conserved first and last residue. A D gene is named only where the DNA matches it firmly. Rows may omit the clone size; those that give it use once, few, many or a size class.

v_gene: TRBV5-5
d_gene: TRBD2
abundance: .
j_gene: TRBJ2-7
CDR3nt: TGTGCCAGCAGCTTGGTTGGCGGGAGCTCCTACGAGCAGTACTTC
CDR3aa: CASSLVGGSSYEQYF

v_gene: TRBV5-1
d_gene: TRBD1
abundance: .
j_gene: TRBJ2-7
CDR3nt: TGCGCCAGCAGCTTAGGACAGGTCCAAGGGGAGCAGTACTTC
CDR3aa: CASSLGQVQGEQYF

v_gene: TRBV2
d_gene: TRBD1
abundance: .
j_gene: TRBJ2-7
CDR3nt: TGTGCCAGCAGTGAAAGAGGGGGGACAGGACCTTACTACGAGCAGTACTTC
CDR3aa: CASSERGGTGPYYEQYF

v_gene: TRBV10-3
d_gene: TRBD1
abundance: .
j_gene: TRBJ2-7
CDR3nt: TGTGCCATCAGTGAGTCAAGACAGGGGGCGGGCGAGCAGTACTTC
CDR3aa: CAISESRQGAGEQYF

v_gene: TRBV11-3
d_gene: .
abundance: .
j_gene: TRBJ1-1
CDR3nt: TGTGCCAGCAGCTTAGCCGCAGGGACTGAAGCTTTCTTT
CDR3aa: CASSLAAGTEAFF

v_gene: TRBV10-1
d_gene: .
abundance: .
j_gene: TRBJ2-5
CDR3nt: TGCGCCAGCAGTGAAGGCGGGGTAGGATTGGGAGAGACCCAGTACTTC
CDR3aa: CASSEGGVGLGETQYF

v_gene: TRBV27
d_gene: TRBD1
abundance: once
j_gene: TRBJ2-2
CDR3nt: TGTGCCAGCAGTTTATCCCCCAAGAGGGGGCGCACCGGGGAGCTGTTTTTT
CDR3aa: CASSLSPKRGRTGELFF

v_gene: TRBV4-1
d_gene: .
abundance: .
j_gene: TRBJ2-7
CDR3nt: TGCGCCAGCAGTCTAAATACTAGCCCAGCCTACGAGCAGTACTTC
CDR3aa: CASSLNTSPAYEQYF

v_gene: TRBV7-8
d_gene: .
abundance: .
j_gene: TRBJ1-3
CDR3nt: TGTGCCAGCAGCCCCGGTGGCACCATATATTTT
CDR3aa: CASSPGGTIYF

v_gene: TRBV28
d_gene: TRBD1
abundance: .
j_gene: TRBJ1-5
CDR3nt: TGTGCCAGCAGTGTGCCGGGGACAGGCAATCAGCCCCAGCATTTT
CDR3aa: CASSVPGTGNQPQHF

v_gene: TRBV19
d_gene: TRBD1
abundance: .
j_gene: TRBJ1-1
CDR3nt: TGTGCCAGTACCCCTGGACAGGGGGACACTGAAGCTTTCTTT
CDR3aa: CASTPGQGDTEAFF

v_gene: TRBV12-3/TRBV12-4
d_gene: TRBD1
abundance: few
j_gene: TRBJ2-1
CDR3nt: TGTGCCAGTAGACAGGGGGCCGGCAATGAGCAGTTCTTC
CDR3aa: CASRQGAGNEQFF

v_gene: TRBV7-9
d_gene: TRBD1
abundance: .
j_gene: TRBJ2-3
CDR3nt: TGTGCCAGCAGCCCTGGACAGGGAGCTACGCAGTATTTT
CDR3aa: CASSPGQGATQYF

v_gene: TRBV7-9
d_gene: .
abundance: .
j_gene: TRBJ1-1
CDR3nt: TGTGCCAGCAGCTTGGTATTGGGGGGGAAATCAGCTGAAGCTTTCTTT
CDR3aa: CASSLVLGGKSAEAFF

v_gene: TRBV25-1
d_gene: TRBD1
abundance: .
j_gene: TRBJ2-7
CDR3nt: TGTGCCAGCAGTACGGGACAGTCGAGGGCCGAGCAGTACTTC
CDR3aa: CASSTGQSRAEQYF

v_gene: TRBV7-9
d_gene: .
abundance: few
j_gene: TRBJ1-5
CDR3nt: TGTGCCAGCAGCGTGGGCGGGGATCAGCCCCAGCATTTT
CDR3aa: CASSVGGDQPQHF

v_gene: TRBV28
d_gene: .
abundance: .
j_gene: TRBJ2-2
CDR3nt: TGTGCCAGCAGTCCCCCGGGGGACGCGAACACCGGGGAGCTGTTTTTT
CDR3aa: CASSPPGDANTGELFF

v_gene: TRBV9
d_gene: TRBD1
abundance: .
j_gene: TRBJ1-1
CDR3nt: TGTGCCAGCAGCGTACTACCGGGACAGGGAAACACTGAAGCTTTCTTT
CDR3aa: CASSVLPGQGNTEAFF

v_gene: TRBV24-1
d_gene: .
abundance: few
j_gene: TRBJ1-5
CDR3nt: TGTGCCACCAGTGATTCACAGGGTTATAGCAATCAGCCCCAGCATTTT
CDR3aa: CATSDSQGYSNQPQHF

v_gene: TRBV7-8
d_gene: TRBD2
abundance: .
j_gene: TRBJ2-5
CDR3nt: TGTGCCAGCAGCTCTACGACTAGCGGGGGAAACCAAGAGACCCAGTACTTC
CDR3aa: CASSSTTSGGNQETQYF

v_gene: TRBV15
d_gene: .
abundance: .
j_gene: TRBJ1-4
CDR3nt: TGTGCCACCAGCAGGCACTTGGTGGGCACCACTAATGAAAAACTGTTTTTT
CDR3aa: CATSRHLVGTTNEKLFF

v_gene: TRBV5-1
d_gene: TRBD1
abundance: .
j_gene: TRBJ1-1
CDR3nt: TGCGCCAGCAGCGCCGTCCCAGGACAGGACATGAACACTGAAGCTTTCTTT
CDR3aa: CASSAVPGQDMNTEAFF

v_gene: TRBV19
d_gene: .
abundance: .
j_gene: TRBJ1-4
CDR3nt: TGTGCCAGTAGTACCACAGGGACGAATGAAAAACTGTTTTTT
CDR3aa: CASSTTGTNEKLFF

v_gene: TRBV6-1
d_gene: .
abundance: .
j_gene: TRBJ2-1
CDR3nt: TGTGCCAGCAGTGAAGCTGGGGGGGAGCAGTTCTTC
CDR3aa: CASSEAGGEQFF

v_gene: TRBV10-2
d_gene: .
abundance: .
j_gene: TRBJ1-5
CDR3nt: TGCGCCAGCAGTGAAAGCGTTAATCAGCCCCAGCATTTT
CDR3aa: CASSESVNQPQHF

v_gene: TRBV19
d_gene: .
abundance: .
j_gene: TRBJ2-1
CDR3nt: TGTGCCAGTAGTCAGGCTCCCAGCTCCTACAATGAGCAGTTCTTC
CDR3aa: CASSQAPSSYNEQFF

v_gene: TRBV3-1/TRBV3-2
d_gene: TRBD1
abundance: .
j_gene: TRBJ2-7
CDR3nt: TGTGCCAGCAGCCCGCGGGACAGGGGGCAAGAGCAGTACTTC
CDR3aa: CASSPRDRGQEQYF

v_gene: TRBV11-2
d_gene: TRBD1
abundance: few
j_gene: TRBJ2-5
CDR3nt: TGTGCCAGCAGCCGGGACAGTCCTTCCGCTCAAGAGACCCAGTACTTC
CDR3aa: CASSRDSPSAQETQYF

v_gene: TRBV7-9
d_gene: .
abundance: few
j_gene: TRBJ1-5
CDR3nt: TGTGCCAGCAGCTTAGCCGGGACAATCAATCAGCCCCAGCATTTT
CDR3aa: CASSLAGTINQPQHF

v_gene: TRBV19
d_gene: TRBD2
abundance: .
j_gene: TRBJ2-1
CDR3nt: TGTGCCAGCGGGGGGGGCAACTACAATGAGCAGTTCTTC
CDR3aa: CASGGGNYNEQFF

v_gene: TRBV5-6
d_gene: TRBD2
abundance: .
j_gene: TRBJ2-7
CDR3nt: TGTGCCAGCAGCCTCCGGACTAGCGGAAACTACGAGCAGTACTTC
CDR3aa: CASSLRTSGNYEQYF

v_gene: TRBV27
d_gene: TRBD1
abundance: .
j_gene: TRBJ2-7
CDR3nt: TGTGCCAGCAGTTTATCGACAGGGAGCTACGAGCAGTACTTC
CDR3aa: CASSLSTGSYEQYF